A selection of T cell receptor beta chains follows, all from one sample in a study of CD8+CD57+ T cells in acquired aplastic anemia. Each CDR3 protein gets one entry after TCRdb re-called the reads with MiXCR. The table lists hundreds of thousands of distinct CDR3 sequences, under 80% of them singletons. Input material: sorted CD4+, CD8+, or CD8+CD57+ T cells (not recorded which) from PBMCs. The source of these receptors is a human donor in good health, serving as a control. Each CDR3 is given with its conserved first and last residue. Each record gives: D gene, J gene, CDR3 length, V gene, clone size, CDR3 protein, CDR3 DNA. The D gene is left open where the match is weak. Not every row has a clone size; where given, it reads once, few, many or a size class.

D: .; J: TRBJ1-1; length: 16; V: TRBV14; size: .; CDR3: CASSPPGKGRGTEAFF; DNA: TGTGCCAGCAGCCCGCCGGGGAAGGGACGGGGCACTGAAGCTTTCTTT
D: .; J: TRBJ1-4; length: 15; V: TRBV15; size: few; CDR3: CATSRDGRGNEKLFF; DNA: TGTGCCACCAGCAGGGATGGACGGGGGAATGAAAAACTGTTTTTT
D: .; J: TRBJ1-6; length: 12; V: TRBV5-4; size: few; CDR3: CASSLGRAPLHF; DNA: TGTGCCAGCAGCTTGGGCAGGGCCCCCCTCCACTTT
D: .; J: TRBJ2-7; length: 16; V: TRBV6-1; size: .; CDR3: CASMPTTGRTSYEQYF; DNA: TGTGCCAGCATGCCGACGACAGGCCGGACATCCTACGAGCAGTACTTC
D: .; J: TRBJ2-5; length: 15; V: TRBV27; size: .; CDR3: CASSSVSIGLETQYF; DNA: TGTGCCAGCAGTTCCGTATCCATTGGGCTAGAGACCCAGTACTTC
D: .; J: TRBJ2-2; length: 16; V: TRBV5-6; size: .; CDR3: CASSLFSGASTGELFF; DNA: TGTGCCAGCAGCTTGTTTTCAGGGGCGAGCACCGGGGAGCTGTTTTTT
D: .; J: TRBJ1-6; length: 13; V: TRBV15; size: .; CDR3: CATSRDGGSPLHF; DNA: TGTGCCACCAGCAGAGATGGGGGTTCACCCCTCCACTTT
D: .; J: TRBJ1-4; length: 14; V: TRBV6-1; size: .; CDR3: CASSLGLQNEKLFF; DNA: TGTGCCAGCAGTCTCGGGCTGCAAAATGAAAAACTGTTTTTT
D: .; J: TRBJ1-2; length: 19; V: TRBV9; size: .; CDR3: CASSVNSRGGGRLIYGYTF; DNA: TGTGCCAGCAGCGTCAATAGTCGAGGGGGAGGAAGGCTAATCTATGGCTACACCTTC
D: .; J: TRBJ2-3; length: 9; V: TRBV12-3/TRBV12-4; size: once; CDR3: CASRVSEVF; DNA: TGTGCCAGCAGGGTCAGTGAGGTCTTT